These T cell receptor beta chains were read from a single sample in a study of CD8+ T cells in alopecia areata. Some clones are missing from TCRdb's copy, which holds only in-frame ones; the method was immunoSEQ multiplex PCR. This sample has around 60,000 clones, with around 44% found just once. Sequencing input: NKG2D-low CD8+ T cells sorted from blood. The source is a human donor with alopecia areata. CDR3s include the opening cysteine and the closing phenylalanine or tryptophan. A D gene is named only where the DNA matches it firmly. Clone size, where shown, is once, few, many, or a class for clones that have expanded.

d_gene: -
v_gene: TRBV5-6
j_gene: TRBJ2-2
abundance: -
CDR3nt: TGTGCCAGCAGCCCATTTCCCCGGGACCTCTGGAGAACCGGGGAGCTGTTTTTT
CDR3aa: CASSPFPRDLWRTGELFF

d_gene: -
v_gene: TRBV7-8
j_gene: TRBJ2-7
abundance: -
CDR3nt: TGTGCCAGCAGCCCGACCGCGTCATTCTCCTACGAGCAGTACTTC
CDR3aa: CASSPTASFSYEQYF

d_gene: -
v_gene: TRBV18
j_gene: TRBJ1-2
abundance: few
CDR3nt: TGTGCCAGCTCACCTGGGCAGGGCGGCTATGGCTACACCTTC
CDR3aa: CASSPGQGGYGYTF

d_gene: -
v_gene: TRBV29-1
j_gene: TRBJ2-1
abundance: -
CDR3nt: TGCAGCGTCCCTCCGGGGGACTCAGACAATGAGCAGTTCTTC
CDR3aa: CSVPPGDSDNEQFF

d_gene: TRBD1
v_gene: TRBV10-3
j_gene: TRBJ2-7
abundance: -
CDR3nt: TGTGCCACCCACCCGGAACCTGGGACAGGGTCCTACGAGCAGTACTTC
CDR3aa: CATHPEPGTGSYEQYF

d_gene: TRBD1
v_gene: TRBV29-1
j_gene: TRBJ2-7
abundance: -
CDR3nt: TGCAGCGTTGGGTACAGGGGGCGGGTCGAGCAGTACTTC
CDR3aa: CSVGYRGRVEQYF

d_gene: -
v_gene: TRBV5-1
j_gene: TRBJ2-7
abundance: -
CDR3nt: TGCGCCAGCAGCTTCAGACAGCAACAGTACTTC
CDR3aa: CASSFRQQQYF

d_gene: TRBD1
v_gene: TRBV29-1
j_gene: TRBJ2-7
abundance: few
CDR3nt: TGCAGCGCCCTAGGGGGCCTAACCTACGAGCAGTACTTC
CDR3aa: CSALGGLTYEQYF

d_gene: -
v_gene: TRBV4-3
j_gene: TRBJ2-6
abundance: -
CDR3nt: TGCGCCAGCAGCCAAGCTGAGACGGGGGCCAACGTCCTGACTTTC
CDR3aa: CASSQAETGANVLTF

d_gene: -
v_gene: TRBV27
j_gene: TRBJ2-1
abundance: -
CDR3nt: TGTGCCAGCAGTCGATCGAGCTCCTACAATGAGCAGTTCTTC
CDR3aa: CASSRSSSYNEQFF